This T cell receptor beta chain was sequenced for a study of shared T cell receptors in the human thymus. This table comes from immunoSEQ multiplex PCR, and its TCRdb copy is limited to in-frame clones, with some not included. The sample has 550,000 to 800,000 clones, roughly 85% seen once. The CDR3 runs to 15 residues. Germline lookup yields CDR1 MNHNS and CDR2 SASEGT. The ends were cut back, 0 bases at V and 9 bases at J, with 15 bases in the middle. The data also belong to a second study, concerning human thymus T cells. That study reports: Healthy Finnish infants having corrective surgery for congenital heart defects served as donors. Resections obtained during corrective heart surgery supplied the thymus tissue.

Specimen: thymocytes. The chain joins TRBV6-1 to TRBJ1-5; D is ambiguous. This clonotype was sampled from a girl younger than two with a congenital heart defect. The DNA for the CDR3 is TGTGCCAGCAGTGAAGCGCCGGGGTGCGCGTGGCCCCAGCATTTT. Translation: CASSEAPGCAWPQHF.